The 7 T cell receptor beta chains below all came from one sample that was sequenced in a study of shared clonotypes between healthy human individuals. Produced via immunoSEQ multiplex PCR; TCRdb's table is partial and in-frame only. The data contain 2 million to 2.5 million clones, more than 80% of them singletons. The sample taken for sequencing was naive CD4+ T cells from PBMCs. Subset given: CD45RA+ positively selected. Receptor source: a man aged 18 to 29 in good health. Some clones in this sample may be carry-over from other donors' samples.

The chain has TRBV5-1 and TRBJ2-3; 7 bases fit TRBD2. Germline lookup yields CDR1 SGHRS and CDR2 YFSETQ. This CDR3 is built from 14 residues. Germline trimming cut 0 bases from V and 6 bases from J; bases unmatched to any gene: 4. CDR3 loop: CASSLDTGGDTQYF. The CDR3 nucleotides read TGCGCCAGCAGCTTGGACACCGGGGGGGATACGCAGTATTTT.

The CDR3 region has the DNA TGTGCCAGCAGTTCCTTTCACGAGGGCTTCGGAAACACCATATATTTT. Residues: CASSSFHEGFGNTIYF. J is TRBJ1-3 and V is TRBV28; D is ambiguous. Germline CDR1 reads MDHEN; CDR2 reads SYDVKM. V lost 4 bases, J lost 4 bases, and 17 bases lay in between. The CDR3 sequence is 16 residues long.

This clone has a single count. The same CDR3 arises from other DNA sequences in this sample as well. The gene calls are TRBV9 and TRBJ2-5, with 11 bases matching TRBD2. Germline values: CDR1 SGDLS, CDR2 YYNGEE. The V gene end was trimmed by 3 bases and the J gene end by 2 bases; junction bases not matched to a gene: 3. This CDR3 has 15 amino acids. CDR3 protein: CASSARLAGQETQYF. CDR3 DNA sequence: TGTGCCAGCAGCGCCCGACTAGCGGGGCAAGAGACCCAGTACTTC.

The gene calls are TRBV28 and TRBJ2-1; no firm D call. The V end lost 5 bases, the J end lost 0 bases, and 8 bases lay between the germline ends. CDR3 length: 14 residues. Per germline, CDR1 MDHEN and CDR2 SYDVKM. CDR3 coding DNA: TGTGCCAGCAGTCTTTGGAGCTCCTACAATGAGCAGTTCTTC. It translates to CASSLWSSYNEQFF.

V is TRBV11-3 and J is TRBJ2-7; D uncertain. CDR1 SGHNT and CDR2 YENEEA come from the germline V gene. The CDR3 is 13 residues long. Deletions cut 5 bases from V and 5 bases from J, with 13 bases between. CDR3 coding DNA: TGTGCCAGCAGCAATAGGAACTCGCACGAGCAGTACTTC. Translated: CASSNRNSHEQYF.

V usage is TRBV6-1 and J usage is TRBJ2-7; 9 bases are shared with TRBD2. J gave up 3 bases and V 8 bases, and 5 bases lay outside the gene matches. The CDR3 is made up of 13 amino acids. The germline V gene has CDR1 MNHNS and CDR2 SASEGT. CDR3 coding DNA: TGTGCCAGCGATAGCGGGAGAGGCTACGAGCAGTACTTC. It specifies CASDSGRGYEQYF.

As DNA, the CDR3 is TGTGCCAGCTCACCCGGGACAGGGGCCCCCCTCGAGCAGTACTTC. Protein sequence: CASSPGTGAPLEQYF. This chain uses TRBV18 with TRBJ2-7, with 10 bases identical to TRBD1. Germline-derived CDR1 and CDR2 are KGHSH and LQKENI. CDR3 length equals 15 residues. The trim removed 3 bases at V and 6 bases at J, leaving 8 bases unmatched.